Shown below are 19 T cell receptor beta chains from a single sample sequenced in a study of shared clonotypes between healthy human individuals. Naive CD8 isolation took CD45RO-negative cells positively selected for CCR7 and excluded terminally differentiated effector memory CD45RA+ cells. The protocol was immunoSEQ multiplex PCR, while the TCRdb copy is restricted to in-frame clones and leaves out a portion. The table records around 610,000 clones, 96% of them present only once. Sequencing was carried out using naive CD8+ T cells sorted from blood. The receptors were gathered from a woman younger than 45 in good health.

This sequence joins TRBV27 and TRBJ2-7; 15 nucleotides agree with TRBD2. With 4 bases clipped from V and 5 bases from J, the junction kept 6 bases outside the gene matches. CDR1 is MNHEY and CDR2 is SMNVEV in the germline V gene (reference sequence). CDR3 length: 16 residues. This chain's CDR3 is CASSSLGLAGGDEQYF. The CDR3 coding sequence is TGTGCCAGCAGTTCCCTCGGACTAGCGGGAGGGGACGAGCAGTACTTC.

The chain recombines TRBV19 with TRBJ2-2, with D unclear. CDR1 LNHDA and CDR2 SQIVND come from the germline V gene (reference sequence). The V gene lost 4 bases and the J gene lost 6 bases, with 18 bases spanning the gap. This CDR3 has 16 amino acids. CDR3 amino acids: CASSSTPDLSAGELFF. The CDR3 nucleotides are TGTGCCAGTAGTAGCACTCCGGATCTTAGTGCCGGGGAGCTGTTTTTT.

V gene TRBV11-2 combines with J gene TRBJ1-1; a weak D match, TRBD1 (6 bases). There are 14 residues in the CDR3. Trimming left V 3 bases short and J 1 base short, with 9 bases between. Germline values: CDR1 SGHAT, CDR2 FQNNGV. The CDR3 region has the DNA TGTGCCAGCAGCTTGACAGGTAGGAACACTGAAGCTTTCTTT. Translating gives CASSLTGRNTEAFF.

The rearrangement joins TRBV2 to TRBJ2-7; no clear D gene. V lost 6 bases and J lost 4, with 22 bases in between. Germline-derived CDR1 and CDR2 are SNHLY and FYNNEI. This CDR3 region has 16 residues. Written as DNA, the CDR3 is TGTGCCAGCAGCAAGACCACTCTAGGCGCCCTTTACGAGCAGTACTTC. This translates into CASSKTTLGALYEQYF.

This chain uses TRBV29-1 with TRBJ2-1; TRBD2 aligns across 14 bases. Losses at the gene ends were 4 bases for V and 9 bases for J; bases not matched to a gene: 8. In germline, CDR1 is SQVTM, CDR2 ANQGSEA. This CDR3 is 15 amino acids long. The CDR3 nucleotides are TGCAGCGTTGGACCGGGACTAGCGGGAGAGGCTGAGCAGTTCTTC. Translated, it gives CSVGPGLAGEAEQFF.

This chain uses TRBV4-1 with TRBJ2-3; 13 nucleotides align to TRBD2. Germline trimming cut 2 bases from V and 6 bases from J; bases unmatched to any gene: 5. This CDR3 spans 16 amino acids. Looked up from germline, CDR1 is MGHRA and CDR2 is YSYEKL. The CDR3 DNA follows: TGCGCCAGCAGCCAAACCGGGACTAGCGGGATGGATACGCAGTATTTT. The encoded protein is CASSQTGTSGMDTQYF.

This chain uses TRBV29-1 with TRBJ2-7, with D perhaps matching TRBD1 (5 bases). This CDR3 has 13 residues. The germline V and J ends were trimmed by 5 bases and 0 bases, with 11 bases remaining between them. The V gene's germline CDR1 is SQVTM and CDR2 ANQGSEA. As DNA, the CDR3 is TGCAGCGTTACAGGACGGGTCTCCTACGAGCAGTACTTC. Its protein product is CSVTGRVSYEQYF.

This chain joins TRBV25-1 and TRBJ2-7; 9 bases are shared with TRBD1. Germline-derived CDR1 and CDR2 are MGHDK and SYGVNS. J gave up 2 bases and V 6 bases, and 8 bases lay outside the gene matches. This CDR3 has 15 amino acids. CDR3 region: CASSLGTGPTYEQYF. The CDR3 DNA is TGTGCCAGCAGCCTCGGGACAGGGCCAACCTACGAGCAGTACTTC.

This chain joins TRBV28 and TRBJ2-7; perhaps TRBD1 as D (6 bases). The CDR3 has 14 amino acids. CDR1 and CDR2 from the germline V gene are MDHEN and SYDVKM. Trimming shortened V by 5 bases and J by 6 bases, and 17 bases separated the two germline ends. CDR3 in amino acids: CASSPQGMGPEQYF. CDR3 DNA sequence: TGTGCCAGCAGTCCCCAGGGGATGGGTCCCGAGCAGTACTTC.

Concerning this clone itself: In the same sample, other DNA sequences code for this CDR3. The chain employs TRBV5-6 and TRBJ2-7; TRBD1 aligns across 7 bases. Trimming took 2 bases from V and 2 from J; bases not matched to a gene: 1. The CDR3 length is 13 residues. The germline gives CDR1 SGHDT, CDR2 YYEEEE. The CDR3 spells CASSFGTAYEQYF. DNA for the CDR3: TGTGCCAGCAGCTTTGGGACAGCCTACGAGCAGTACTTC. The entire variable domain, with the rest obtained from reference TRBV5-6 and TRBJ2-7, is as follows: DAGVTQSPTHLIKTRGQQVTLRCSPKSGHDTVSWYQQALGQGPQFIFQYYEEEERQRGNFPDRFSGHQFPNYSSELNVNALLLGDSALYLCASSFGTAYEQYFGPGTRLTVT.

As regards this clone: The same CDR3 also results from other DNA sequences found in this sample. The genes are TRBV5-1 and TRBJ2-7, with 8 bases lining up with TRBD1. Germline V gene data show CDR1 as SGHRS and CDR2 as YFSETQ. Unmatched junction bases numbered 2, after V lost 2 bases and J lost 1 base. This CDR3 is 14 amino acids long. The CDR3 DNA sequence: TGCGCCAGCAGCTTAGGACAGGGTTCCTACGAGCAGTACTTC. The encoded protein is CASSLGQGSYEQYF.

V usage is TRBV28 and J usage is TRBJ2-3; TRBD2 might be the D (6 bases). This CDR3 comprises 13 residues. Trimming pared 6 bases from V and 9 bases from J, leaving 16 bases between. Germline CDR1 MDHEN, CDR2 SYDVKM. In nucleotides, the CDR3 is TGTGCCAGCAGCCAAGTAAGCGGGCGGACGCAGTATTTT. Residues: CASSQVSGRTQYF.

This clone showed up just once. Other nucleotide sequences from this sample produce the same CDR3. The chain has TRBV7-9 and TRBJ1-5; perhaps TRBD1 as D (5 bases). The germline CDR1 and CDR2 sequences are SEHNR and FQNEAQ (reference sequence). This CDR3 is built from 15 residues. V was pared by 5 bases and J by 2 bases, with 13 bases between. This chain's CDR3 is CASSPQGVGNQPQHF. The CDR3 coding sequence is TGTGCCAGCAGCCCGCAGGGTGTGGGCAATCAGCCCCAGCATTTT.

The CDR3 DNA is TGTGCCACCGCCGGACTAGCGGGACACGAGCAGTACTTC. Translation: CATAGLAGHEQYF. The chain recombines TRBV28 with TRBJ2-7, with 12 nucleotides matching TRBD2. The CDR3 contains 13 residues. CDR1 and CDR2 from the germline V gene are MDHEN and SYDVKM. The V gene end was trimmed by 10 bases and the J gene end by 5 bases; junction bases not matched to a gene: 6.

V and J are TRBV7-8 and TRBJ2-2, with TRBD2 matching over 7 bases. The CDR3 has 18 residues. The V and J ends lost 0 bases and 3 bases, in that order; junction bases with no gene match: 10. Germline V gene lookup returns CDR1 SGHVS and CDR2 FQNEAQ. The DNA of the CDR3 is TGTGCCAGCAGCTTAGCCTGGGTCGGAGCGGGATACACCGGGGAGCTGTTTTTT. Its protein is CASSLAWVGAGYTGELFF.

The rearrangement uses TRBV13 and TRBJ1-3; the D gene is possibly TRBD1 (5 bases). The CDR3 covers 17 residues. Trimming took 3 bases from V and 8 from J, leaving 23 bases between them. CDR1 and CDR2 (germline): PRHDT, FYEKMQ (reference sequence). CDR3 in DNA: TGTGCCAGCAGCTTTGGTGGGGGACGGGGGACTCGAGACACCATATATTTT. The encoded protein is CASSFGGGRGTRDTIYF.

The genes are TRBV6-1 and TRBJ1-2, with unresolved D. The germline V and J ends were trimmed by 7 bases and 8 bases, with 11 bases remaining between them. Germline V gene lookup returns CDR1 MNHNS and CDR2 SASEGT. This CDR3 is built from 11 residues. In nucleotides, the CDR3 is TGTGCCAGCAATACAATTCGCGGCTACACCTTC. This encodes CASNTIRGYTF.

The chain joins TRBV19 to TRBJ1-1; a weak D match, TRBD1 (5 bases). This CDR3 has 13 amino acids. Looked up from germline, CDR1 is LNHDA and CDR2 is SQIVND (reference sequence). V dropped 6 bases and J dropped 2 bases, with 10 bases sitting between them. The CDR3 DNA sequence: TGTGCCAGTAGGACAGACTTCAACACTGAAGCTTTCTTT. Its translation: CASRTDFNTEAFF.

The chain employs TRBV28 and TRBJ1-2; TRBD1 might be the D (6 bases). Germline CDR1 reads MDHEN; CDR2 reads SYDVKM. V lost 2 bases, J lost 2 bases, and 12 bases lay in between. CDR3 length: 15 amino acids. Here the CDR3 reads CASSLVSGENYGYTF. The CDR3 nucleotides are TGTGCCAGCAGTTTAGTTTCAGGGGAGAACTATGGCTACACCTTC.